This T cell receptor beta chain was recorded in a study of blood T cell repertoires in COVID-19. Study background: COVID-19 samples, acute and convalescent, were from the United States, Italy and Spain. PBMCs, B-cell-depleted T cells, or T cells provided the cDNA or gDNA that made up the material.

The V segment lost 4 bases and the J segment 2 bases; nucleotides outside the gene matches: 2. This CDR3 contains 14 residues. Germline-derived CDR1 and CDR2 are SGHAT and FQNNGV. As originally analysed: Researchers report that nucleated cell counts were estimated from reference gene primer amplification. TCRdb's table, derived via immunoSEQ multiplex PCR, lists solely in-frame clones and lacks some. The V and J calls and the clone size are those of that table, but D and trimming were determined from the DNA. The sample shows about 82,000 clones, 80% of them seen only once. The TCR was taken from a middle-aged woman with active or convalescent COVID-19. The rearrangement uses TRBV11-2 and TRBJ1-2; the match to TRBD1 covers 9 bases. What was sequenced was peripheral blood. CDR3 sequence reads: CASSSGQGNYGYTF. DNA for the CDR3: TGTGCCAGCAGCTCTGGACAGGGGAACTATGGCTACACCTTC.